These 24 T cell receptor beta chains originate from one sample sequenced in a study of cytomegalovirus exposure and HLA in healthy donors. Assay: immunoSEQ multiplex PCR; the TCRdb copy retains only in-frame clones and omits some. The sample contains 300,000 to 350,000 clones, 88% of which appear only once. Sequencing was performed on PBMCs. Receptors were obtained from a man aged 30-40 years in good health and CMV-seronegative.

The chain couples TRBV6-6 to TRBJ2-7, with a tentative D call TRBD2 (6 bases). The germline CDR1 and CDR2 sequences are MNHNY and SVGAGI (reference sequence). The V end was cut by 6 bases, the J end by 2 bases, with 11 bases between. The CDR3 loop spans 13 amino acids. In DNA form, the CDR3 reads TGTGCCAGCAGCACGGGGGTCCCCTACGAGCAGTACTTC. It translates to CASSTGVPYEQYF.

This chain links TRBV7-8 with TRBJ1-1, with D uncertain. The germline gives CDR1 SGHVS, CDR2 FQNEAQ. Trimming stripped 5 bases from V and 4 bases from J, with 14 bases between. The CDR3 sequence is 14 residues long. The CDR3 region is CASSRTEGGTEAFF. The CDR3 nucleotides read TGTGCCAGCAGCCGAACAGAGGGCGGCACTGAAGCTTTCTTT. Drawing the rest from reference TRBV7-8 and TRBJ1-1, the complete variable domain is GAGVSQSPRYKVAKRGQDVALRCDPISGHVSLFWYQQALGQGPEFLTYFQNEAQLDKSGLPSDRFFAERPEGSVSTLKIQRTQQEDSAVYLCASSRTEGGTEAFFGQGTRLTVV.

CDR3 DNA sequence: TGTGCCAGCAGCTTGTGGACAGCTACCTACGAGCAGTACTTC. Residues: CASSLWTATYEQYF. This sequence joins TRBV5-5 and TRBJ2-7; D perhaps matches TRBD1 (6 bases). This CDR3 has 14 residues. CDR1 and CDR2 (germline): SGHKS, YYEKEE (reference sequence). Trimming took off 1 base at V and 2 bases at J, with 10 bases between the two ends. The full variable domain, with the rest looked up from reference TRBV5-5 and TRBJ2-7, is DAGVTQSPTHLIKTRGQQVTLRCSPISGHKSVSWYQQVLGQGPQFIFQYYEKEERGRGNFPDRFSARQFPNYSSELNVNALLLGDSALYLCASSLWTATYEQYFGPGTRLTVT.

The rearrangement links TRBV7-7 to TRBJ2-5, with 7 nucleotides matching TRBD1. CDR1 is SSHAT and CDR2 is FNYEAQ in the germline V gene (reference sequence). The CDR3 contains 15 residues. Trimming took 5 bases from V and 2 from J; bases not matched to a gene: 8. The CDR3 DNA reads as TGTGCCAGCAGCCAAGGACAGGAGTGGCAAGAGACCCAGTACTTC. It translates to CASSQGQEWQETQYF.

V usage is TRBV7-9 and J usage is TRBJ1-1, with D possibly TRBD1 on 6 matching bases. Between the trimmed V and J ends, which lost 5 bases and 6 bases, there was a span of 22 bases. This CDR3 contains 16 residues. The germline gives CDR1 SEHNR, CDR2 FQNEAQ (reference sequence). As DNA, the CDR3 is TGTGCCAGCAGCCAGGCACAGGGATCAGAGCATCCTGAAGCTTTCTTT. It specifies CASSQAQGSEHPEAFF.

About this clone: Other DNA sequences within the sample encode an identical CDR3. The chain carries TRBV9 and TRBJ2-3; D unresolved. Looked up from germline, CDR1 is SGDLS and CDR2 is YYNGEE. The CDR3 spans 13 residues. The V gene lost 0 bases and the J gene lost 1 base, with 3 bases spanning the gap. CDR3 bases: TGTGCCAGCAGCGTAGGAGGCACAGATACGCAGTATTTT. Translation gives CASSVGGTDTQYF.

The rearrangement links TRBV7-2 to TRBJ1-1; no firm D call. V was shortened by 1 base and J by 1 base, with 10 bases between the two germline ends. Germline assignment: CDR1 SGHTA and CDR2 FQGNSA. The CDR3 covers 15 residues. The CDR3 spells CASSLEARRNTEAFF. In nucleotides, the CDR3 is TGTGCCAGCAGCTTAGAGGCGAGGAGGAACACTGAAGCTTTCTTT.

The rearrangement uses TRBV6-1 and TRBJ2-5, with a weak D call TRBD1 (5 bases). Between the trimmed V and J ends, which lost 6 bases and 0 bases, there was a span of 11 bases. CDR1 and CDR2 (germline): MNHNS, SASEGT. The CDR3 loop spans 14 amino acids. The CDR3 sequence: CASSPQGNQETQYF. In DNA form, the CDR3 reads TGTGCCAGCAGCCCCCAGGGAAACCAAGAGACCCAGTACTTC.

The chain uses TRBV30 and TRBJ1-5; TRBD1 might be the D (5 bases). CDR1 GTSNPN and CDR2 SVGIG come from the germline V gene (reference sequence). V was clipped by 2 bases and J by 6 bases, with 8 bases between them. CDR3 length: 12 amino acids. The CDR3: CAWSSGTQPQHF. The CDR3 nucleotides are TGTGCCTGGAGTAGCGGGACTCAGCCCCAGCATTTT. Supplemented by reference TRBV30 and TRBJ1-5, the full variable domain reads SQTIHQWPATLVQPVGSPLSLECTVEGTSNPNLYWYRQAAGRGLQLLFYSVGIGQISSEVPQNLSASRPQDRQFILSSKKLLLSDSGFYLCAWSSGTQPQHFGDGTRLSIL.

This chain connects TRBV5-6 to TRBJ2-7, with D possibly being TRBD2 (6 bases). This CDR3 contains 15 residues. Germline V gene lookup returns CDR1 SGHDT and CDR2 YYEEEE. The V gene lost 1 base and the J gene lost 2 bases, with 13 bases spanning the gap. The CDR3 sequence: CASSLTGGSTYEQYF. In DNA, the CDR3 is TGTGCCAGCAGCTTGACCGGGGGTAGCACCTACGAGCAGTACTTC.

The chain couples TRBV29-1 to TRBJ2-3; the D is unclear. The length of the CDR3 is 12 residues. V lost 8 bases and J 0 bases, leaving 9 bases between the germline ends. Germline values: CDR1 SQVTM, CDR2 ANQGSEA. CDR3 residues: CSLRLSTDTQYF. The CDR3 coding sequence is TGCAGCTTACGACTGAGCACAGATACGCAGTATTTT.

The CDR3 DNA reads as TGTGCCAGCAGTGAAGTGGTAGCGGGGGGATTGGAGCAGTACTTC. Its translation is CASSEVVAGGLEQYF. The chain joins TRBV2 to TRBJ2-7, with 10 bases identical to TRBD2. Per the germline V gene, CDR1 is SNHLY and CDR2 is FYNNEI. The CDR3 spans 15 residues. With 1 base clipped from V and 7 bases from J, the junction kept 7 bases outside the gene matches.

The chain joins TRBV4-3 to TRBJ1-5, with D unclear. The CDR3 is 13 amino acids. The V gene lost 4 bases and the J gene lost 7 bases, with 11 bases spanning the gap. The germline V gene encodes CDR1 LGHNA and CDR2 YSLEER. The chain's CDR3 is CASSRELAQPQHF. As DNA, the CDR3 is TGCGCCAGCAGCCGAGAGCTAGCCCAGCCCCAGCATTTT.

The V and J genes are TRBV10-1 and TRBJ1-1; D gene ambiguous. V was cut by 2 bases and J by 1 base, with 8 bases left in between. Per germline, CDR1 WNHNN and CDR2 SYGVQD (reference sequence). This CDR3 has 14 residues. The CDR3 protein is CASSERHGNTEAFF. The CDR3 nucleotides read TGCGCCAGCAGTGAGAGACATGGGAACACTGAAGCTTTCTTT.

The chain uses TRBV5-1 and TRBJ2-2; 8 nucleotides align to TRBD1. The V and J ends lost 0 bases and 7 bases, in that order; junction bases with no gene match: 5. CDR1 SGHRS and CDR2 YFSETQ come from the germline V gene. The CDR3 length is 15 residues. In nucleotides, the CDR3 is TGCGCCAGCAGCTTGGTGCAGGGGGCGGTCGGGGAGCTGTTTTTT. Translated, it gives CASSLVQGAVGELFF.

The J gene is TRBJ2-5, the V gene TRBV7-9; D possibly corresponds to TRBD2 (5 bases). Trimming left V 5 bases short and J 4 bases short, with 5 bases between. Germline lookup yields CDR1 SEHNR and CDR2 FQNEAQ (reference sequence). CDR3 length: 11 residues. Written as DNA, the CDR3 is TGTGCCAGCAGCGGAGGAGAGACCCAGTACTTC. The encoded protein is CASSGGETQYF.

On this clone itself: The sample contains more than one DNA sequence encoding this CDR3. CDR3 sequence: CSAPVNTEAFF. CDR3 nucleotide sequence: TGCAGTGCCCCGGTGAACACTGAAGCTTTCTTT. The chain is built from TRBV20-1 and TRBJ1-1; D not resolved. Germline CDR1 reads DFQATT; CDR2 reads SNEGSKA (reference sequence). CDR3 length: 11 amino acids. The V end lost 6 bases, the J end lost 0 bases, and 5 bases lay between the germline ends.

The chain links TRBV6-5 to TRBJ1-5; no clear D gene. Germline assignment: CDR1 MNHEY and CDR2 SVGAGI. The CDR3 loop spans 14 amino acids. V shed 0 bases and J shed 4 bases, with 7 bases lying between them. The CDR3 sequence is CASSYSTRNQPQHF. CDR3 DNA sequence: TGTGCCAGCAGTTACTCGACACGGAATCAGCCCCAGCATTTT.

The chain joins TRBV5-1 to TRBJ1-1; no definite D call. Trimming left V 6 bases short and J 3 bases short, with 6 bases between. The CDR3 extends over 11 amino acids. Germline V gene lookup returns CDR1 SGHRS and CDR2 YFSETQ. CDR3 in DNA: TGCGCCAGCATGGCGGACACTGAAGCTTTCTTT. This translates into CASMADTEAFF.

The V call is TRBV2, the J call TRBJ2-3; 12 nucleotides agree with TRBD2. With V trimmed by 8 bases and J by 1 base, 4 bases remained unmatched. The CDR3 length is 15 residues. Germline-derived CDR1 and CDR2 are SNHLY and FYNNEI. CDR3 sequence reads: CASCRTSGGTDTQYF. In nucleotides, the CDR3 is TGTGCCAGCTGTCGGACTAGCGGGGGCACAGATACGCAGTATTTT.

The V and J genes are TRBV5-6 and TRBJ1-3; D not certain. Per germline, CDR1 SGHDT and CDR2 YYEEEE. This CDR3 region has 15 residues. V lost 4 bases and J lost 0, with 11 bases in between. The CDR3 protein is CASSPQSHSGNTIYF. Written as DNA, the CDR3 is TGTGCCAGCAGCCCCCAGTCACACTCTGGAAACACCATATATTTT.

V gene TRBV6-1 combines with J gene TRBJ1-5; D possibly corresponds to TRBD1 (5 bases). CDR1 is MNHNS and CDR2 is SASEGT in the germline V gene. Trimming took 2 bases from V and 0 from J, leaving 8 bases between them. CDR3 length: 15 residues. For the CDR3, the DNA is TGTGCCAGCAGTGAACGGACAAATAGCAATCAGCCCCAGCATTTT. Translating gives CASSERTNSNQPQHF.

This chain connects TRBV19 to TRBJ2-7, with D perhaps TRBD2 (5 bases). CDR1 LNHDA and CDR2 SQIVND come from the germline V gene (reference sequence). Trimming left V 7 bases short and J 2 bases short, with 21 bases between. The CDR3 totals 16 residues. The CDR3 bases are TGTGCCAGTAATCCCGCCGGACCCCCCGGGACCTACGAGCAGTACTTC. Protein: CASNPAGPPGTYEQYF.

The gene calls are TRBV2 and TRBJ1-5, with TRBD1 as a possible D gene (6 bases). V lost 5 bases and J 0 bases, leaving 11 bases between the germline ends. Germline CDR1 and CDR2: SNHLY and FYNNEI. The CDR3 length is 15 residues. The CDR3 region has the DNA TGTGCCAGCAGTCCGACAGGAGATAGCAATCAGCCCCAGCATTTT. As protein: CASSPTGDSNQPQHF.